This TCR beta chain was observed in a study of CD8 T cells in Susac syndrome (dated by TCRdb to the late 2010s). Notes on the research overall: The study used repertoire sequencing to test whether antigen drove CD8+ T cell activation and differentiation in Susac syndrome.

Regarding this clonotype: Its target antigen remains unknown. No clone much larger than this one lies a single base away; base qualities are absent.

What the research found in general, with its limitations: The number of individuals in the TCR sequencing and HLA analysis was recognized as being relatively small.

CDR3 length: 13 amino acids, cysteine to phenylalanine. The sequence is cut down to CDR3 DNA, 39 bases in frame from base 1. The germline V gene gives CDR1 as MDHEN and CDR2 as SYDVKM. V lost 8 bases and J lost 5 bases, and the count of bases not matched to a germline gene is 3. Peripheral blood CD8+ and CD4+ T cells from healthy donors, Susac syndrome patients and multiple sclerosis patients were profiled by high-throughput TCR beta sequencing. Healthy donors were included as age- and sex-matched controls. Bulk CD8+ and CD4+ T cells were purified by magnetic negative isolation, while CD8+ TEMRA cells were enriched using FACS. Blood was collected in EDTA tubes and processed within 24 hours, with PBMCs isolated through density gradient centrifugation. PBMCs intended for TCR sequencing were cryopreserved in liquid nitrogen and were subsequently thawed in a 37 degrees C water bath. A purity of at least 90% was achieved for sorted or isolated CD4+, CD8+ and CD8+ TEMRA cells.

RNA was extracted using the RNeasy kit, and roughly 0.45 to 1 ug of the RNA was reverse transcribed with random hexamers. TCR beta CDR3 regions were amplified with the immunoSEQ multiplex PCR assay covering 54 Vbeta and 13 Jbeta segments. PCR amplification bias was corrected by using a synthetic template baseline for primer optimization and computational correction. In the original analysis: Reads were assigned to V, D and J genes according to IMGT and analyzed in immunoSEQ Analyzer, with only productive sequences retained. To calculate clonality, Shannon entropy was normalized by log2 of the number of productive unique sequences and then subtracted from one. Public and private clones were assessed among the 100 most prevalent clones of each patient and control. Susac-specific clones were defined as absent from healthy and MS cohorts, 800 to 1,200 published viral clones and other ImmuneACCESS disease sequences. TCRdb cleaned the public reads at Q25 with fastp, built clones with MiXCR and kept in-frame beta chains. All rows with the same CDR3 protein become a single entry with the most common DNA and genes. The V and J calls come from TCRdb's annotation, not from the publication. For this sample there are some 180,000 distinct CDR3 sequences; about 95% appear just once. Together, the top ten hold 0.085% to 0.12% of the sample.

The sequence is built from TRBV28 and TRBJ1-1; 12 junctional bases match TRBD1. The clonotype originates from a human donor in good health. The material sequenced was CD4+ T cells from PBMCs. The CDR3 loop reads CASGDRGRTEAFF. The sequenced DNA is TGTGCCAGCGGGGACAGGGGGCGGACTGAAGCTTTCTTT.